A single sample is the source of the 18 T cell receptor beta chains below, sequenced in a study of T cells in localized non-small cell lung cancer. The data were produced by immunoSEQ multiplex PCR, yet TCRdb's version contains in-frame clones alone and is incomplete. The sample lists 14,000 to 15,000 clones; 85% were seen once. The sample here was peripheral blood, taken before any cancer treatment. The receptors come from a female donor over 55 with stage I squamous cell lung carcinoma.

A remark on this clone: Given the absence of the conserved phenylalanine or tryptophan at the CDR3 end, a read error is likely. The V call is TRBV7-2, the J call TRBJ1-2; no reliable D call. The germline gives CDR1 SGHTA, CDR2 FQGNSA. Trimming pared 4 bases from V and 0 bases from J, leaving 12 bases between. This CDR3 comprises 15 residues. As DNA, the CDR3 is TGTGCCAGCAGCTCCGCCCGGCGGACTAACTATGGCTACACCTCC. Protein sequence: CASSSARRTNYGYTS.

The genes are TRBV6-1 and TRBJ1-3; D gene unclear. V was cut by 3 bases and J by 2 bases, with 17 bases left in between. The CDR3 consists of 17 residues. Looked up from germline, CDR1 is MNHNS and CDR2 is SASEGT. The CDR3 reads CASSDGIGSWTGNTIYF. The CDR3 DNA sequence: TGTGCCAGCAGTGATGGGATCGGATCCTGGACTGGAAACACCATATATTTT.

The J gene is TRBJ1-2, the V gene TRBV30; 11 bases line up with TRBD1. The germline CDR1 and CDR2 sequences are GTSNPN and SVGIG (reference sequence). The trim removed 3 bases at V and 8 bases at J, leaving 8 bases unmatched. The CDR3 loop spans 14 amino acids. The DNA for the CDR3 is TGTGCCTGGAGCGGAGGACAGGGGGCTTGGGGCTACACCTTC. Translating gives CAWSGGQGAWGYTF.

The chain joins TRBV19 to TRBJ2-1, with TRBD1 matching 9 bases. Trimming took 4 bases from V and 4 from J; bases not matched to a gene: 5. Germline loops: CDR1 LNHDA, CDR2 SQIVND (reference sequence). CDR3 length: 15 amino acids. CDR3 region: CASSTKGTGYNEQFF. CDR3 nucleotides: TGTGCCAGTAGTACTAAAGGGACAGGGTACAATGAGCAGTTCTTC.

CDR3: CASSRGGKDTEAFF. In nucleotides, the CDR3 is TGTGCCAGCAGCCGTGGCGGGAAGGACACTGAAGCTTTCTTT. The chain has TRBV7-8 and TRBJ1-1; no definite D call. Trimming cost V 5 bases and J 3 bases, with 13 bases left between them. CDR1 SGHVS and CDR2 FQNEAQ come from the germline V gene. The length of the CDR3 is 14 residues.

The CDR3 nucleotides are TGTGCCTGGAGTGACGCGGGCAAAAGGGCTTTCTTT. Its protein product is CAWSDAGKRAFF. The J gene is TRBJ1-1, the V gene TRBV30; unclear D gene. V was clipped by 1 base and J by 11 bases, with 14 bases between them. Germline V lookup: CDR1 GTSNPN, CDR2 SVGIG (reference sequence). The CDR3 covers 12 residues.

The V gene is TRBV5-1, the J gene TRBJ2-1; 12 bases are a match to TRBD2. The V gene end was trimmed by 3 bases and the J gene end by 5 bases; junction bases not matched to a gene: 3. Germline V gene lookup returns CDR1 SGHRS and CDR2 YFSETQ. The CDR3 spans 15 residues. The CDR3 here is CASSSGLAGNNEQFF. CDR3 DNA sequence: TGCGCCAGCAGCTCCGGACTAGCGGGAAACAATGAGCAGTTCTTC.

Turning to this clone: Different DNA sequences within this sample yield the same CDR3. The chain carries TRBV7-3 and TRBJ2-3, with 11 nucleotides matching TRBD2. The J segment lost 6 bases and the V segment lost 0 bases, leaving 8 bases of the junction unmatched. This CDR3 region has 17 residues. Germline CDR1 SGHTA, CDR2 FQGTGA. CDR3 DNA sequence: TGTGCCAGCAGCTTAACTGGAACTAGCGGGGGAGGGGATACGCAGTATTTT. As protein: CASSLTGTSGGGDTQYF. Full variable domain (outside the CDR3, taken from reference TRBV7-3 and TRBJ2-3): GAGVSQTPSNKVTEKGKYVELRCDPISGHTALYWYRQSLGQGPEFLIYFQGTGAADDSGLPNDRFFAVRPEGSVSTLKIQRTERGDSAVYLCASSLTGTSGGGDTQYFGPGTRLTVL.

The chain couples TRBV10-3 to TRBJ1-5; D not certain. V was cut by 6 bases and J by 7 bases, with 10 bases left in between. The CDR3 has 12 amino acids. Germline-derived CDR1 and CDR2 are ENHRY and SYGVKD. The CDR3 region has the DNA TGTGCCATCAGGAGGGAAGGGCAGCCCCAGCATTTT. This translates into CAIRREGQPQHF.

Here the CDR3 DNA reads TGTGCCAGCACCCTGGGCGGGGGCCAGTACAATGAGCAGTTCTTC. Translation gives CASTLGGGQYNEQFF. The chain joins TRBV27 to TRBJ2-1; D possibly corresponds to TRBD2 (7 bases). With 7 bases removed from V and 4 bases from J, the gap between germline ends came to 17 bases. In germline, CDR1 is MNHEY, CDR2 SMNVEV (reference sequence). The CDR3 length is 15 residues.

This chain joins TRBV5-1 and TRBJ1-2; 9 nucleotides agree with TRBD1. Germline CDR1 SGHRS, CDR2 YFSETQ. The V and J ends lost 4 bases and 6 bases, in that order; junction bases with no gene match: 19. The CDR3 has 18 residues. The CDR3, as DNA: TGCGCCAGCAGCCAGTTTACAGGGACAGGGCGTTTGGCGGATGGCTACACCTTC. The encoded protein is CASSQFTGTGRLADGYTF. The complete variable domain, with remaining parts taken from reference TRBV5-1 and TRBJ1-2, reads KAGVTQTPRYLIKTRGQQVTLSCSPISGHRSVSWYQQTPGQGLQFLFEYFSETQRNKGNFPGRFSGRQFSNSRSEMNVSTLELGDSALYLCASSQFTGTGRLADGYTFGSGTRLTVV.

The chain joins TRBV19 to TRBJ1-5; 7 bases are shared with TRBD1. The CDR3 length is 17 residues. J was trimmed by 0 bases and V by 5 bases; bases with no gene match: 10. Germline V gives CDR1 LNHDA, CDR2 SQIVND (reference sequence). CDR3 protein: CASSLRQGGYSNQPQHF. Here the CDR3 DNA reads TGTGCCAGTAGTCTTCGACAGGGAGGGTATAGCAATCAGCCCCAGCATTTT.

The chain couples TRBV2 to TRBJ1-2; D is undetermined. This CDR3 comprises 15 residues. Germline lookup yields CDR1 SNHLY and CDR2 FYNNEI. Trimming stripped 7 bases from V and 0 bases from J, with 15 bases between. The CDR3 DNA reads TGTGCCAGCACCTTCGGTGGTGCGGCTAACTATGGCTACACCTTC. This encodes CASTFGGAANYGYTF.

This CDR3 reads CASRDVFYEQYF. CDR3 DNA: TGTGCCTCCAGGGACGTTTTCTACGAGCAGTACTTC. The V call is TRBV6-1, the J call TRBJ2-7; D possibly matches TRBD1 or TRBD2 (5 bases each). Germline V lookup: CDR1 MNHNS, CDR2 SASEGT. The CDR3 covers 12 residues. Trimming cost V 11 bases and J 3 bases, with 14 bases left between them.

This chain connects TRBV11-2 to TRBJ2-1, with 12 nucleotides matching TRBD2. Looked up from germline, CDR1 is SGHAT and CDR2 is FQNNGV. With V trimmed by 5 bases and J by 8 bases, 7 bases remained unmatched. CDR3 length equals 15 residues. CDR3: CASSPGLAGKHEQFF. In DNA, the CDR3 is TGTGCCAGCAGCCCTGGACTAGCGGGAAAGCATGAGCAGTTCTTC. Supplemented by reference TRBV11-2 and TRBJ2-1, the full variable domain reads EAGVAQSPRYKIIEKRQSVAFWCNPISGHATLYWYQQILGQGPKLLIQFQNNGVVDDSQLPKDRFSAERLKGVDSTLKIQPAKLEDSAVYLCASSPGLAGKHEQFFGPGTRLTVL.

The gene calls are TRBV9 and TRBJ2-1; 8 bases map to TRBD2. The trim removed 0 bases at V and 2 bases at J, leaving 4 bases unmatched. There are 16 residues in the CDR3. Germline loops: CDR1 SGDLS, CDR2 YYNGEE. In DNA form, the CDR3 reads TGTGCCAGCAGCGTAGAGGGGCGGGAGGCCTACAATGAGCAGTTCTTC. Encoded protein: CASSVEGREAYNEQFF.

CDR3 nucleotide sequence: TGTGCCAGCTTCCCCATGGGGGGAGGGACTGAAGCTTTCTTT. Translation: CASFPMGGGTEAFF. The chain is built from TRBV28 and TRBJ1-1, with a tentative D call TRBD1 (5 bases). V lost 8 bases and J lost 5, with 18 bases in between. CDR3 length: 14 residues. The germline V gene has CDR1 MDHEN and CDR2 SYDVKM.

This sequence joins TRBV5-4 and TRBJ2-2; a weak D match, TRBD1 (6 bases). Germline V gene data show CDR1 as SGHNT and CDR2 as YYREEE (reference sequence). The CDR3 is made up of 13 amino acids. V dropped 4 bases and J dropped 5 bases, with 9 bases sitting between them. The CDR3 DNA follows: TGTGCCAGCAGCCAGGACAGTACCGGGGAGCTGTTTTTT. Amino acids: CASSQDSTGELFF.